This TCR beta chain was sequenced during a study of shared clonotypes between healthy human individuals. CDR1 and CDR2 (germline): SGHVS, FNYEAQ. CDR3 length equals 14 residues. V lost 3 bases and J lost 5, with 13 bases in between. Only in-frame clones appear in the TCRdb table, and some are missing; sequencing was by immunoSEQ multiplex PCR. The sample includes a few million clones, approximately 92% seen only once; the top ten take under 0.15%. The V and J genes are TRBV7-6 and TRBJ1-1; D not certain. The TCR sequence derives from a young man in good health. Sequenced sample: naive CD4+ T cells sorted from blood. The subset is: CD45RA+ positively selected. CDR3 protein: CASSLEGLGTEAFF. Here the CDR3 DNA reads TGTGCCAGCAGCTTGGAGGGCCTGGGGACTGAAGCTTTCTTT.